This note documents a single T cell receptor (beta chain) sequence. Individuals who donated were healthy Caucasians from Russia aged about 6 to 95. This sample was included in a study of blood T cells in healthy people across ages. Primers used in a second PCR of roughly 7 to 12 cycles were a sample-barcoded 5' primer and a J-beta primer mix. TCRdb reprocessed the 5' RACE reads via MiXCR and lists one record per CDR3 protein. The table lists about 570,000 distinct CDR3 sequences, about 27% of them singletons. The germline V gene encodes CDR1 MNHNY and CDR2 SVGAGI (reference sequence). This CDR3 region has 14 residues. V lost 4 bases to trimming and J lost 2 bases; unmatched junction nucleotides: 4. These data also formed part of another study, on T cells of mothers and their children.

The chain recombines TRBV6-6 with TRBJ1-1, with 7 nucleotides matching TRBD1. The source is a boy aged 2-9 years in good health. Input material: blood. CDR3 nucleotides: TGTGCCAGCAGTTTCGGGACAGTCAACACTGAAGCTTTCTTT. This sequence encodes CASSFGTVNTEAFF.